Each of the 27 T cell receptor beta chains below was sequenced from the same sample in a study of shared clonotypes between healthy human individuals. The repertoire was sequenced with immunoSEQ multiplex PCR; TCRdb's copy has only in-frame clones and lacks some. The data contain 520,000 or so clones, about four fifths of them singletons. Sequenced input: PBMCs. Receptors were obtained from a woman aged 40 to 49 in good health. Some clones in this sample may be carry-over from other donors' samples.

The V gene is TRBV6-1, the J gene TRBJ2-7, with 8 bases fitting TRBD2. The V segment lost 7 bases and the J segment 0 bases; nucleotides outside the gene matches: 5. Germline V gene sequence: CDR1 MNHNS, CDR2 SASEGT. The CDR3 sequence is 14 residues long. CDR3 DNA: TGTGCCAGCACAGGGACTAGAACCTCCTACGAGCAGTACTTC. Protein product: CASTGTRTSYEQYF.

The chain recombines TRBV6-5 with TRBJ2-7, with 9 bases matching TRBD1. There are 15 residues in the CDR3. Germline CDR1 MNHEY, CDR2 SVGAGI. V was pared by 2 bases and J by 3 bases, with 5 bases of the junction left unmatched. The CDR3 sequence: CASSYLAGQGYEQYF. CDR3 bases: TGTGCCAGCAGTTACCTTGCGGGACAGGGCTACGAGCAGTACTTC.

This clone was picked up a small number of times. The V gene is TRBV6-5, the J gene TRBJ1-1, with a possible D match to TRBD1 (5 bases). Trimming took off 0 bases at V and 8 bases at J, with 10 bases between the two ends. This CDR3 region has 13 residues. The germline CDR1 and CDR2 sequences are MNHEY and SVGAGI. This CDR3 is CASSYSPRGEAFF. The CDR3 DNA reads TGTGCCAGCAGTTACTCCCCGCGGGGGGAAGCTTTCTTT.

V is TRBV5-1 and J is TRBJ1-1; D unclear. V was pared by 1 base and J by 1 base, with 11 bases between. The germline gives CDR1 SGHRS, CDR2 YFSETQ. The CDR3 is 15 amino acids. The CDR3 nucleotides are TGCGCCAGCAGCTTGCACTGGGAGGGGAACACTGAAGCTTTCTTT. Amino acids: CASSLHWEGNTEAFF.

This chain joins TRBV2 and TRBJ1-2; perhaps TRBD1 as D (6 bases). The CDR3 is 14 amino acids. Germline V gene sequence: CDR1 SNHLY, CDR2 FYNNEI. V lost 4 bases and J lost 5, with 14 bases in between. DNA for the CDR3: TGTGCCAGCAGTGGGATGGACAGAGGGTATGGCTACACCTTC. Protein: CASSGMDRGYGYTF. Drawing the rest from reference TRBV2 and TRBJ1-2, the complete variable domain is EPEVTQTPSHQVTQMGQEVILRCVPISNHLYFYWYRQILGQKVEFLVSFYNNEISEKSEIFDDQFSVERPDGSNFTLKIRSTKLEDSAMYFCASSGMDRGYGYTFGSGTRLTVV.

The chain carries TRBV11-2 and TRBJ1-4, with a tentative D call TRBD1 (5 bases). The CDR3 has 16 residues. With 1 base removed from V and 11 bases from J, the gap between germline ends came to 20 bases. From germline, CDR1 is SGHAT and CDR2 FQNNGV. This CDR3 reads CASSLVQGMPDWKLFF. DNA for the CDR3: TGTGCCAGCAGCTTAGTGCAGGGAATGCCGGATTGGAAACTGTTTTTT.

The sample holds a few counts of this clone. The V and J genes are TRBV5-4 and TRBJ2-2, with D tentatively TRBD2 (5 bases). The CDR3 is 13 amino acids. The V end was cut by 2 bases, the J end by 5 bases, with 7 bases between. Germline V gene sequence: CDR1 SGHNT, CDR2 YYREEE (reference sequence). CDR3 amino acids: CASSFGETGELFF. Here the CDR3 DNA reads TGTGCCAGCAGCTTCGGGGAGACCGGGGAGCTGTTTTTT.

The J gene is TRBJ2-2, the V gene TRBV6-5; weak D call: TRBD1 (6 bases). CDR3 length equals 14 residues. Germline-derived CDR1 and CDR2 are MNHEY and SVGAGI. The germline V and J ends were trimmed by 4 bases and 1 base, with 7 bases remaining between them. CDR3 bases: TGTGCCAGCAGTTTCAGGGGGAACACCGGGGAGCTGTTTTTT. Translating it yields CASSFRGNTGELFF.

The chain employs TRBV7-9 and TRBJ2-2; the D is unclear. Germline lookup yields CDR1 SEHNR and CDR2 FQNEAQ (reference sequence). The V and J ends lost 4 bases and 6 bases respectively, with 9 bases between them. This CDR3 region has 13 residues. The CDR3 sequence is CASSSPGPGELFF. The CDR3 DNA reads as TGTGCCAGCAGCTCCCCTGGGCCCGGGGAGCTGTTTTTT.

V and J are TRBV11-3 and TRBJ2-3; 11 bases are a match to TRBD2. Per germline, CDR1 SGHNT and CDR2 YENEEA. J gave up 0 bases and V 1 base, and 6 bases lay outside the gene matches. This CDR3 is built from 18 residues. CDR3 nucleotides: TGTGCCAGCAGCTTAGGAGGACTAGCGGGTACTAGCACAGATACGCAGTATTTT. Its protein product is CASSLGGLAGTSTDTQYF.

This clone was observed a few times. The chain joins TRBV19 to TRBJ1-1; D might be TRBD1 (5 bases). This CDR3 comprises 13 residues. The V gene lost 9 bases and the J gene lost 5 bases, with 16 bases spanning the gap. Germline V gene lookup returns CDR1 LNHDA and CDR2 SQIVND (reference sequence). In nucleotides, the CDR3 is TGTGCCAGCACCGAGAGGGGTCGGACTGAAGCTTTCTTT. Translated, it gives CASTERGRTEAFF. Full variable domain (remainder filled in from reference TRBV19 and TRBJ1-1): DGGITQSPKYLFRKEGQNVTLSCEQNLNHDAMYWYRQDPGQGLRLIYYSQIVNDFQKGDIAEGYSVSREKKESFPLTVTSAQKNPTAFYLCASTERGRTEAFFGQGTRLTVV.

As regards this clone: This sample includes further DNA sequences coding for the same CDR3. The chain is built from TRBV28 and TRBJ2-3, with D unclear. CDR3 size: 13 residues. Per the germline V gene, CDR1 is MDHEN and CDR2 is SYDVKM. V shed 5 bases and J shed 0 bases, with 6 bases lying between them. CDR3 sequence: CASSPPSTDTQYF. CDR3 coding DNA: TGTGCCAGCAGTCCGCCAAGCACAGATACGCAGTATTTT.

The sample holds a few counts of this clone. The V gene is TRBV4-1, the J gene TRBJ1-6; D is possibly TRBD1 (6 bases). CDR1 and CDR2 (germline): MGHRA, YSYEKL. V lost 1 base and J 5 bases, leaving 12 bases between the germline ends. The CDR3 contains 16 residues. Written as DNA, the CDR3 is TGCGCCAGCAGCCAAGTCTGGCCAGGGGATAATTCACCCCTCCACTTT. Protein sequence: CASSQVWPGDNSPLHF.

This clone was counted ten times or more. The chain links TRBV7-2 to TRBJ2-1; D may be TRBD2 (6 bases). The V gene's germline CDR1 is SGHTA and CDR2 FQGNSA. The V end was cut by 5 bases, the J end by 3 bases, with 20 bases between. This CDR3 is 17 amino acids long. Here the CDR3 DNA reads TGTGCCAGCAGCACTCCCCTCGCGGGACTGAGCTACAATGAGCAGTTCTTC. Encoded protein: CASSTPLAGLSYNEQFF. The full variable domain, in which reference TRBV7-2 and TRBJ2-1 provide the parts outside the CDR3, is GAGVSQSPSNKVTEKGKDVELRCDPISGHTALYWYRQSLGQGLEFLIYFQGNSAPDKSGLPSDRFSAERTGGSVSTLTIQRTQQEDSAVYLCASSTPLAGLSYNEQFFGPGTRLTVL.

Only a few counts were recorded for this clone. The same CDR3 is also encoded by other DNA sequences in this sample. V usage is TRBV6-5 and J usage is TRBJ2-3; D gene ambiguous. The CDR3 is 12 residues long. The V gene's germline CDR1 is MNHEY and CDR2 SVGAGI. V lost 5 bases and J lost 0, with 3 bases in between. Here the CDR3 DNA reads TGTGCCAGCAGTCCTAGCACAGATACGCAGTATTTT. Amino acid sequence: CASSPSTDTQYF.

The chain couples TRBV7-6 to TRBJ2-7, with 8 bases aligning to TRBD2. Losses at the gene ends were 6 bases for V and 5 bases for J; bases not matched to a gene: 18. The CDR3 loop spans 17 amino acids. Germline V gives CDR1 SGHVS, CDR2 FNYEAQ. CDR3 amino acids: CASSNWGARTSFHEQYF. The CDR3 DNA sequence: TGTGCCAGCAGTAATTGGGGTGCCCGGACTAGCTTTCACGAGCAGTACTTC.

The chain is built from TRBV6-1 and TRBJ1-1; D is possibly TRBD1 (6 bases). The CDR3 is 14 amino acids. The germline V and J ends were trimmed by 6 bases and 4 bases, with 15 bases remaining between them. Germline CDR1 reads MNHNS; CDR2 reads SASEGT. Here the CDR3 reads CASRAITGSTEAFF. In DNA, the CDR3 is TGTGCCAGCAGAGCAATCACAGGGTCCACTGAAGCTTTCTTT.

J is TRBJ2-1 and V is TRBV7-9; 10 bases align to TRBD2. The V gene's germline CDR1 is SEHNR and CDR2 FQNEAQ (reference sequence). This CDR3 is 15 amino acids long. After removal of 5 bases from V and 3 bases from J, the junction contained 4 bases not matched to a gene. The CDR3 coding sequence is TGTGCCAGCAGCCTTGGACTAGCGGACTACAATGAGCAGTTCTTC. It encodes CASSLGLADYNEQFF.

This chain joins TRBV10-1 and TRBJ2-2; 9 bases are shared with TRBD1. Germline V gives CDR1 WNHNN, CDR2 SYGVQD (reference sequence). The V and J ends lost 0 bases and 5 bases, in that order; junction bases with no gene match: 7. This CDR3 has 17 amino acids. The CDR3 nucleotides are TGCGCCAGCAGTGAGTCGGGGACAGGGCTGGGAACCGGGGAGCTGTTTTTT. Its translation is CASSESGTGLGTGELFF.

The sample holds many counts of this clone. The chain is built from TRBV10-2 and TRBJ2-3; D might be TRBD2 (6 bases). Trimming stripped 7 bases from V and 4 bases from J, with 6 bases between. The CDR3 totals 11 residues. CDR1 WSHSY and CDR2 SAAADI come from the germline V gene. The CDR3 reads CASKRADTQYF. The CDR3 DNA sequence: TGCGCCAGCAAGCGGGCAGATACGCAGTATTTT.

The gene calls are TRBV30 and TRBJ1-5, with D possibly being TRBD1 (6 bases). This CDR3 comprises 17 residues. Looked up from germline, CDR1 is GTSNPN and CDR2 is SVGIG (reference sequence). The V gene lost 2 bases and the J gene lost 4 bases, with 21 bases spanning the gap. The CDR3 coding sequence is TGTGCCTGGAGTTATGGACAGACTAAAAACATTAATCAGCCCCAGCATTTT. Its protein product is CAWSYGQTKNINQPQHF.

The chain couples TRBV28 to TRBJ2-5; 8 nucleotides agree with TRBD1. This CDR3 contains 15 residues. Trimming removed 4 bases from V and 3 bases from J; junction bases left unmatched: 7. CDR1 and CDR2 from the germline V gene are MDHEN and SYDVKM. In nucleotides, the CDR3 is TGTGCCAGCAGTTCTAGACAGGGGTGGGAAGAGACCCAGTACTTC. Amino acid sequence: CASSSRQGWEETQYF.

V and J are TRBV7-2 and TRBJ2-1, with unresolved D. V was trimmed by 1 base and J by 0 bases, leaving 10 bases between them. Germline lookup yields CDR1 SGHTA and CDR2 FQGNSA. CDR3 length: 16 amino acids. The CDR3 loop is CASSLDHRSSYNEQFF. As DNA, the CDR3 is TGTGCCAGCAGCTTAGACCATAGGAGCTCCTACAATGAGCAGTTCTTC.

This sequence joins TRBV18 and TRBJ2-7; D gene uncertain. Germline CDR1 KGHSH, CDR2 LQKENI. Between the trimmed V and J ends, which lost 4 bases and 4 bases, there was a span of 8 bases. The CDR3 runs 12 residues. Here the CDR3 DNA reads TGTGCCAGCTCACTGAGCACATACGAGCAGTACTTC. Translating it yields CASSLSTYEQYF.

This chain connects TRBV7-2 to TRBJ2-7; D perhaps matches TRBD1 (6 bases). Germline V gene lookup returns CDR1 SGHTA and CDR2 FQGNSA. V dropped 5 bases and J dropped 2 bases, with 16 bases sitting between them. The CDR3 spans 15 residues. The CDR3 DNA follows: TGTGCCAGCAGCGCCCACCAACAGGGACCCTACGAGCAGTACTTC. This gives the protein CASSAHQQGPYEQYF. The full variable domain, in which reference TRBV7-2 and TRBJ2-7 provide the parts outside the CDR3, is GAGVSQSPSNKVTEKGKDVELRCDPISGHTALYWYRQSLGQGLEFLIYFQGNSAPDKSGLPSDRFSAERTGGSVSTLTIQRTQQEDSAVYLCASSAHQQGPYEQYFGPGTRLTVT.

V and J are TRBV6-1 and TRBJ1-2, with D perhaps matching TRBD1 (6 bases). Germline V CDR1 and CDR2: MNHNS, SASEGT. This CDR3 has 14 residues. V lost 7 bases to trimming and J lost 2 bases, with 14 bases between them. CDR3 region: CASTSGVWNYGYTF. DNA for the CDR3: TGTGCCAGCACGTCAGGGGTGTGGAACTATGGCTACACCTTC.

The chain combines TRBV7-3 with TRBJ1-1; D call uncertain. This CDR3 contains 15 residues. Germline V gene data show CDR1 as SGHTA and CDR2 as FQGTGA. Trimming stripped 2 bases from V and 0 bases from J, with 10 bases between. CDR3 in DNA: TGTGCCAGCAGCTTAGCGGGCAGGCTGAACACTGAAGCTTTCTTT. Translating it yields CASSLAGRLNTEAFF.